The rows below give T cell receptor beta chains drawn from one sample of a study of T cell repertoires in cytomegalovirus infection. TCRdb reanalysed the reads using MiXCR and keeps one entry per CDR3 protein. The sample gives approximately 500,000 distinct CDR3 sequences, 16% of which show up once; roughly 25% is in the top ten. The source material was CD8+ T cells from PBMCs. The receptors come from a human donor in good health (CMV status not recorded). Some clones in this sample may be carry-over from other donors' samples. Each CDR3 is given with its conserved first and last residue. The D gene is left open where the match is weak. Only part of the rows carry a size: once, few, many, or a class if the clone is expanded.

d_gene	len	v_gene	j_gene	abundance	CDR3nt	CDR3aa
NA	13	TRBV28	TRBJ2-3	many	TGTGCCAGCAGTTTTTGGGGCCCAGATACGCAGTATTTT	CASSFWGPDTQYF
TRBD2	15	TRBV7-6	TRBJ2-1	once	TGTGCCACCGTCAGCGGGGGTAGCTACTACAATGAGCAGTTCTTC	CATVSGGSYYNEQFF
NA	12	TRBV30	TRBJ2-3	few	TGTGCCTGGAATTACGGGGGAGATACGCAGTATTTT	CAWNYGGDTQYF
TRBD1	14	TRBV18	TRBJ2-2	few	TGTGCCAGCTCATGGACAGGCGCCACCGGGGAGCTGTTTTTT	CASSWTGATGELFF
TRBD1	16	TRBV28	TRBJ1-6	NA	TGTGCCAGCATTGACAGGGGGCTCGGGTATAATTCACCCCTCCACTTT	CASIDRGLGYNSPLHF
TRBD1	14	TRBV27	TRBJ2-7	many	TGTGCCAGCAGTTTATCAAGAGGGGGCGTCGAGCAGTACTTC	CASSLSRGGVEQYF
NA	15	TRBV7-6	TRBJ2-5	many	TGTGCCAGCACCCCGCGGGGAGTACGTCAAGAGACCCAGTACTTC	CASTPRGVRQETQYF
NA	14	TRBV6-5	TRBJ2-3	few	TGTGCCAGCAGTTACTCTACGAGCACAGATACGCAGTATTTT	CASSYSTSTDTQYF
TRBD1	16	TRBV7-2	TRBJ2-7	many	TGTGCCAGCAGCTTAGTTAACCGACAGGGGGCCTACGAGCAGTACTTC	CASSLVNRQGAYEQYF
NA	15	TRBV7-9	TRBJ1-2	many	TGTGCCAGCAGCTCGACAGGCTCCCCTAACTATGGCTACACCTTC	CASSSTGSPNYGYTF
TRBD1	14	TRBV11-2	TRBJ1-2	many	TGTGCCAGCAGCAACAGGGGCGCTAACTATGGCTACACCTTC	CASSNRGANYGYTF
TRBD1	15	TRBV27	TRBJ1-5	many	TGTGCCAGCTCCTCCGGGACAGGGGTATATCAGCCCCAGCATTTT	CASSSGTGVYQPQHF
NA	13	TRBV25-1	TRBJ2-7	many	TGTGCCAGCAGGGGTCACCCCCTTTACGAGCAGTACTTC	CASRGHPLYEQYF
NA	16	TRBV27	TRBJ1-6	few	TGTGCCAGCAGCCCGAGGGTTAGCTCCTATAATTCACCCCTCCACTTT	CASSPRVSSYNSPLHF
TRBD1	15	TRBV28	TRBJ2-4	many	TGTGCCAGCAGCCCCACTGGACAGGGGATGAGCATTCAGTACTTC	CASSPTGQGMSIQYF
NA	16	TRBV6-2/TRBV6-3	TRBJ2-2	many	TGTGCCAGCACCTTGGGACAAGGGCCCTTCGTGGGGGAGCTGTTTTTT	CASTLGQGPFVGELFF
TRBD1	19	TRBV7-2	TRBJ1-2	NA	TGTGCCAGAAGCTTAGGGTACGTCACTCCGACAGGGTTTGGTAGTGGCTACACCTTC	CARSLGYVTPTGFGSGYTF
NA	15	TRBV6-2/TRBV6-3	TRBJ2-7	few	TGTGCCAGCAGCTACCCCCGGGACCACTCCTACGAGCAGTACTTC	CASSYPRDHSYEQYF
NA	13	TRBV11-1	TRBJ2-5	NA	TGTGCCAGCAGCCCTGACTACGGAGAGACCCAGTACTTC	CASSPDYGETQYF
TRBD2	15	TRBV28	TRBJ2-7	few	TGTGCCAGCAGTTCCCAGCGGGAGGGCCACCACGAGCAGTACTTC	CASSSQREGHHEQYF
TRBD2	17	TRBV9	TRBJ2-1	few	TGTGCCAGCAGCCCGGTAGCTAGCGGGAGCGTAAAAAATGAGCAGTTCTTC	CASSPVASGSVKNEQFF
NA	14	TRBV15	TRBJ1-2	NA	TGTGCCACCAGCTTAAGGACAGACATGCGGGGCTACACCTTC	CATSLRTDMRGYTF
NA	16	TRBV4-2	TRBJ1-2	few	TGTGCCAGCAGCCAAAGGAGCGAGGGAAGGGACTATGGCTACACCTTC	CASSQRSEGRDYGYTF
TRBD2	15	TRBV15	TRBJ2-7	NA	TGTGCCACCAGCAGGACTAGCGGGAGGGCGGGGGAGCAGTACTTC	CATSRTSGRAGEQYF
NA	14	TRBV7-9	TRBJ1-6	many	TGTGCCAGCAGCTTAGCGTGGCCAAATTCACCCCTCCACTTT	CASSLAWPNSPLHF
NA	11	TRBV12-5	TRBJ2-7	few	TGTGCTAGTGGCACTCCAGGGGAGCAGTACTTC	CASGTPGEQYF
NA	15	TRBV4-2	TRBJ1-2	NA	TGTGCCAGCAGCCTCGTTCGGCAGGGCAACTATGGCTACACCTTC	CASSLVRQGNYGYTF
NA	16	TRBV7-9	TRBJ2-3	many	TGTGCCAGCAGCTTATTCAGGATGGAAGACACAGATACGCAGTATTTT	CASSLFRMEDTDTQYF
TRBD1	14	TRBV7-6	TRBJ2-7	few	TGTGCCAGCAGCGAAGCACAGGGGGCGGGGGAGCAGTACTTC	CASSEAQGAGEQYF
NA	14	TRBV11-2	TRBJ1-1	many	TGTGCCAGCAGCCCAATGCTAGACGACACTGAAGCTTTCTTT	CASSPMLDDTEAFF
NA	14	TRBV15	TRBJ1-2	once	TGTGCCACCAGCAGAGATCGTAGTAAAGCTGGCTACACCTTC	CATSRDRSKAGYTF
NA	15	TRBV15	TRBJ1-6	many	TGTGCCACCAGCAGGGCGCAGGTTGGGAATTCACCCCTCCACTTT	CATSRAQVGNSPLHF
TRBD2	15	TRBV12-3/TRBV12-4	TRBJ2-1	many	TGTGCCAGCAGCGCCACTAGCGGGGGTTACAATGAGCAGTTCTTC	CASSATSGGYNEQFF
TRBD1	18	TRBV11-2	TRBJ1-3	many	TGTGCCAGCAGCTTAGACCGAGGGACAGACAAAGCTGGAAACACCATATATTTT	CASSLDRGTDKAGNTIYF
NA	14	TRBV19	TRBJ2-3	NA	TGTGCCAGTAGTCCCAGAAGACTACCCCGAACGCAGTATTTT	CASSPRRLPRTQYF
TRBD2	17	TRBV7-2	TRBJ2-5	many	TGTGCCAGCAGCTTAGGATTGAGGGCGGGGGGACAAGAGACCCAGTACTTC	CASSLGLRAGGQETQYF
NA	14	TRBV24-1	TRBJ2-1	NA	TGTGCCACCAGTGAGGGCTCAGGGTACAATGAGCAGTTCTTC	CATSEGSGYNEQFF
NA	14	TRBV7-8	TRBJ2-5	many	TGTGCCAGCAGCTTAGGGAGCTTGTGGGAGACCCAGTACTTC	CASSLGSLWETQYF
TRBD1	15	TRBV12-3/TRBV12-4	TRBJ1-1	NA	TGTGCCAGCAGAAGTTCAAGCCACAGGGGCACTGAAGCTTTCTTT	CASRSSSHRGTEAFF
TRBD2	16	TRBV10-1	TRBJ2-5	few	TGCGCCAGCAGTGAGTCGATCGCGGGGGGGGAAGAGACCCAGTACTTC	CASSESIAGGEETQYF
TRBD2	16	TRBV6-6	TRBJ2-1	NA	TGTGCCAGCAGTCACCAGCTAGCGGGGAAATACAATGAGCAGTTCTTC	CASSHQLAGKYNEQFF
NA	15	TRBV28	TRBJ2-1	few	TGTGCCAGCAGTTTCCCGGGGAGAGCCGTCCCTGAGCAGTTCTTC	CASSFPGRAVPEQFF
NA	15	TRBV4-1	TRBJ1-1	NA	TGCGCCAGCAGCCAAGCCCCTAACTTTAACACTGAAGCTTTCTTT	CASSQAPNFNTEAFF
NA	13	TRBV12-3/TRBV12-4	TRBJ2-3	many	TGTGCCAGCAGTCCCCGAGGGATTGATACGCAGTATTTT	CASSPRGIDTQYF
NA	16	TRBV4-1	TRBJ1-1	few	TGCGCCAGCAGCCAAGATCCCCCTACAAGGAACACTGAAGCTTTCTTT	CASSQDPPTRNTEAFF
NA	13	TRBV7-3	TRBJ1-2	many	TGTGCCAGCAGCTATACAGAAGGGGGAGGCTACACCTTC	CASSYTEGGGYTF